The sequence of this T cell receptor beta chain was determined in a study of response to subunit inactivated influenza vaccine. The germline CDR1 and CDR2 sequences are MDHEN and SYDVKM. The CDR3 consists of 15 residues. After removal of 5 bases from V and 3 bases from J, the junction contained 8 bases not matched to a gene. This clonotype was recorded at least ten times. Its matching antigen is unknown. TCRdb itself ran the RT-PCR reads through MiXCR, one entry per CDR3 protein. The sample holds about 540,000 distinct CDR3 sequences, about 14% seen once. Findings and caveats of the study: A suggestion made by the authors is that each seasonal influenza vaccination recruits few new T cells.

The sample in question was PBMCs from blood, obtained about 11 days after vaccination. The rearrangement links TRBV28 to TRBJ1-2, with 8 bases fitting TRBD1. This clonotype was obtained from a man in his forties or fifties who received an inactivated influenza vaccine. The CDR3 protein is CASSAWGQADYGYTF. CDR3 DNA: TGTGCCAGCAGTGCGTGGGGACAGGCAGACTATGGCTACACCTTC.